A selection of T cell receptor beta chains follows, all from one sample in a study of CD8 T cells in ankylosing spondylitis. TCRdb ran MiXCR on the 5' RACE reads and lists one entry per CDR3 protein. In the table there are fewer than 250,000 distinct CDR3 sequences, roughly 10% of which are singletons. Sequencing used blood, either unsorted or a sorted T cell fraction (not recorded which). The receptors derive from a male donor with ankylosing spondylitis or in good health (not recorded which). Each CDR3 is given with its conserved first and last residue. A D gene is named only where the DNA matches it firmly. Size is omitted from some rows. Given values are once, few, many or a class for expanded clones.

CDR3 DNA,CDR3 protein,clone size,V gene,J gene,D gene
TGCGCCAGCAGCTTGGGGGACACCGCTAATGAAAAACTGTTTTTT,CASSLGDTANEKLFF,many,TRBV5-1,TRBJ1-4,-
TGCAGTGCTAGAGATGCGACTAGTGGGTCGAATGAGCAGTTCTTC,CSARDATSGSNEQFF,few,TRBV20-1,TRBJ2-1,-
TGTGCCAGCAGCGCCCGCCCCGGGACTGCGAAAGAGACCCAGTACTTC,CASSARPGTAKETQYF,many,TRBV7-9,TRBJ2-5,-
TGTGCCAGCAGCTTGACAGGGGGATGGGGTGAAGCTTTCTTT,CASSLTGGWGEAFF,many,TRBV5-6,TRBJ1-1,TRBD1
TGTGCCAGCAGCTCCGGACAGGGGATGAACACCTTC,CASSSGQGMNTF,many,TRBV7-9,TRBJ1-2,TRBD1
TGTGCCAGCAGTTCGGGACTAGCGGTCCAAGAGACCCAGTACTTC,CASSSGLAVQETQYF,many,TRBV12-3/TRBV12-4,TRBJ2-5,TRBD2
TGTGCCAGCAGCTCCCCGTCGGAGACCCAGTACTTC,CASSSPSETQYF,few,TRBV7-2,TRBJ2-5,-
TGTGCCAGCAGTCGGACTAGCGGGGGGGCAAGGAATGAGCAGTTCTTC,CASSRTSGGARNEQFF,-,TRBV6-1,TRBJ2-1,TRBD2
TGTGCCAGCAGTGGGGGGAGCTACCCCCAAGACACCCAGTACTTC,CASSGGSYPQDTQYF,-,TRBV28,TRBJ2-5,-
TGTGCCAGCAGCCAAGAACTCCAGGAGAATGAAAAACTGTTTTTT,CASSQELQENEKLFF,many,TRBV4-2,TRBJ1-4,-
TGTGCTAGCAGCTCGCAGGGTGGAGGCGAGACCCAGTACTTC,CASSSQGGGETQYF,few,TRBV7-7,TRBJ2-5,-
TGTGCCAGCAGCGCGGCCCCACCTCCGGGACAGGGTCGTCAAAACTATGGCTACACCTTC,CASSAAPPPGQGRQNYGYTF,many,TRBV9,TRBJ1-2,TRBD1
TGCAGTGCTAGTGAGGGTTCGGCCTACGAGCAGTACTTC,CSASEGSAYEQYF,few,TRBV20-1,TRBJ2-7,-
TGCAGCGTTGAAGGGGGACGGTACCTCACAGATACGCAGTATTTT,CSVEGGRYLTDTQYF,many,TRBV29-1,TRBJ2-3,-
TGTGCCAGCAGTTACTCGAGAGGGGGCACAGATACGCAGTATTTT,CASSYSRGGTDTQYF,many,TRBV6-5,TRBJ2-3,-
TGCAGTGCAGTCCCGGGACAGGGTTCAGGGGGCTACACCTTC,CSAVPGQGSGGYTF,many,TRBV20-1,TRBJ1-2,TRBD1
TGCGCCAGCAGCTTGGGACCGGGGGAGTCCTACGAGCAGTACTTC,CASSLGPGESYEQYF,many,TRBV5-1,TRBJ2-7,-
TGCGCCAGCAGCTCGGCAGGACCTGGTGGGGAGACCCAGTACTTC,CASSSAGPGGETQYF,-,TRBV5-1,TRBJ2-5,-
TGTGCCAGTAGTATAATGATTACCGACTACGAGCAGTACTTC,CASSIMITDYEQYF,many,TRBV19,TRBJ2-7,-
TGTGCCAGCAGCTTGGTCGTGGGGTGGGGGGCCAACGTCCTGACTTTC,CASSLVVGWGANVLTF,many,TRBV5-8,TRBJ2-6,-
TGCGCCAGCAGCACCGGAGGGGGCGGTAATGGCTACACCTTC,CASSTGGGGNGYTF,many,TRBV5-1,TRBJ1-2,TRBD1
TGTGCCATCAGTGAGACTGGGCCCGGGAACACCGGGGAGCTGTTTTTT,CAISETGPGNTGELFF,many,TRBV10-3,TRBJ2-2,-
TGTGCCAGCAGCCCCGATGATGGGGGCTACGAGCAGTACTTC,CASSPDDGGYEQYF,-,TRBV4-2,TRBJ2-7,-
TGTGCCAGCAGTCCGAGTCGGACGGGATCCTACGAGCAGTACTTC,CASSPSRTGSYEQYF,many,TRBV12-3/TRBV12-4,TRBJ2-7,-
TGTGCCAGCAGCCAGGGGCCAGGGGGCTACGAGCAGTACTTC,CASSQGPGGYEQYF,few,TRBV11-1,TRBJ2-7,TRBD1
TGTGCCTGGAGTGTAGCATGGGAGACTGAAGCTTTCTTT,CAWSVAWETEAFF,few,TRBV30,TRBJ1-1,-
TGTGCCACCAGTACAGGGCCTTCCTCTGGAAACACCATATATTTT,CATSTGPSSGNTIYF,few,TRBV24-1,TRBJ1-3,-
TGTGCCAGCAATTTGTCGGGCGAAGAGACCCAGTACTTC,CASNLSGEETQYF,few,TRBV12-3/TRBV12-4,TRBJ2-5,-
TGCGCCAGCAGCTTGTTGGGGTCGAGGGAGACCCAGTACTTC,CASSLLGSRETQYF,few,TRBV5-1,TRBJ2-5,-
TGTGCCAGCAGCTTAGCAATCGACAACCCGGGGTACTTC,CASSLAIDNPGYF,many,TRBV7-2,TRBJ2-7,-
TGTGCCAGCAGGAGCCGGACAGGGGCCTACGAGCAGTACTTC,CASRSRTGAYEQYF,many,TRBV6-1,TRBJ2-7,TRBD1
TGTGCCAGCGGGACTCCGCCTCGTACGCAGTATTTT,CASGTPPRTQYF,many,TRBV6-5,TRBJ2-3,-
TGCAGTGCTAGAGATTGGACCACATCCGATAATTCACCCCTCCACTTT,CSARDWTTSDNSPLHF,many,TRBV20-1,TRBJ1-6,-
TGCGCCAGCAGCTTGGTGGGAAAGGACACTGAAGCTTTCTTT,CASSLVGKDTEAFF,many,TRBV5-1,TRBJ1-1,-
TGTGCCAGCAGCTACGATCGGGTCAGAGATACGCAGTATTTT,CASSYDRVRDTQYF,few,TRBV7-3,TRBJ2-3,-
TGTGCCAGCCTCAATTTTGGGGGGGCCTTATCAGAGACCCAGTACTTC,CASLNFGGALSETQYF,many,TRBV7-8,TRBJ2-5,-
TGTGCCAGCAGCTTCGGACAGGTGTCGACTGAAGCTTTCTTT,CASSFGQVSTEAFF,-,TRBV7-2,TRBJ1-1,TRBD1
TGTGCCAGCGGGCGGGGGGCCAGTACTTATGAGCAGTTCTTC,CASGRGASTYEQFF,many,TRBV12-3/TRBV12-4,TRBJ2-1,TRBD2
TGTGCCTGGAGTATCGGGACAACCTACGAGCAGTACTTC,CAWSIGTTYEQYF,-,TRBV30,TRBJ2-7,-
TGCAGCCAAAGTAGCGGGGACCTCGAAGGGGCCCAGTACTTC,CSQSSGDLEGAQYF,-,TRBV29-1,TRBJ2-5,TRBD2
TGTGCCAGCAGCCCAGACCCCTACGAGCAGTACTTC,CASSPDPYEQYF,many,TRBV27,TRBJ2-7,-
TGTGCCAGCAGTTTGGGCAGGGGAGAAACAGATACGCAGTATTTT,CASSLGRGETDTQYF,few,TRBV28,TRBJ2-3,-
TGCAGTGCTAGGGGCAGGGTCAGAGCTTTCTTT,CSARGRVRAFF,many,TRBV20-1,TRBJ1-1,-
TGTGCCACCAGCAGAGATTCCCCGGGGACCCAGTACTTC,CATSRDSPGTQYF,few,TRBV15,TRBJ2-5,-
TGTGCCAGCAGTTTAGACCGGTGGGGATCCGGTAACACTGAAGCTTTCTTT,CASSLDRWGSGNTEAFF,few,TRBV28,TRBJ1-1,-
TGCGCCAGCAGCTTGGCCCACGAGCAGTACTTC,CASSLAHEQYF,many,TRBV5-1,TRBJ2-7,-
TGTGCCAGCAGTTTGCCCCTGAGGGGATCACCCCTCCACTTT,CASSLPLRGSPLHF,-,TRBV28,TRBJ1-6,-
TGTGCCAGCAGTCGAGGGACTAGCGGGGGGATAATCACAGATACGCAGTATTTT,CASSRGTSGGIITDTQYF,few,TRBV7-3,TRBJ2-3,TRBD2
TGCGCCAGCAGCTTTTCCGGGACCTACGAGCAGTACTTC,CASSFSGTYEQYF,many,TRBV5-1,TRBJ2-7,-
TGCGCCAGCAGCGAGAAAGAGACCCAGTACTTC,CASSEKETQYF,many,TRBV5-1,TRBJ2-5,-
TGTGCCAGCAGGGGCTTTTACAATGAGCAGTTCTTC,CASRGFYNEQFF,-,TRBV2,TRBJ2-1,-
TGTGCCAGCAGCTTAAGGTGGGAGACCCAGTACTTC,CASSLRWETQYF,many,TRBV11-1,TRBJ2-5,-
TGTGCCAGTAGTCCGGGACTAGCGGGGGGATCTTCCTACAATGAGCAGTTCTTC,CASSPGLAGGSSYNEQFF,few,TRBV19,TRBJ2-1,TRBD2
TGTGCCAGCAGCTTAAATGGACAGGGTTTTACTGAAGCTTTCTTT,CASSLNGQGFTEAFF,many,TRBV7-2,TRBJ1-1,TRBD1